The present entry profiles one TCR beta chain with its context. Its specific antigen is unknown. The sample holds no much larger clone one base away, and base qualities are not on file. The trial excluded patients who had a history of autoimmune disease or who were on systemic immunosuppression. Peripheral blood for TCR sequencing was collected from all dose cohorts at baseline, on cycle 4 day 1, and on cycle 7 day 1. The samples were drawn from a first-in-human, open-label, multicenter phase I dose-escalation trial of ivuxolimab. Adults with locally advanced or metastatic head and neck squamous cell, hepatocellular, melanoma or renal cell carcinoma were enrolled in the trial. Before TCR sequencing, CD4+ T cells and CD8+ T cells from peripheral blood were sorted into separate populations. Counted from cysteine to phenylalanine, this CDR3 has 12 amino acids. The DNA shown is the 36-base CDR3, in frame from base 1. The germline V gene specifies SNHLY as CDR1 and FYNNEI as CDR2. V is clipped by 8 bases and J by 4 bases, and the sequence between their germline boundaries is 12 bases long.

The data originate from a study of OX40 agonist ivuxolimab in advanced cancers. Concerning the study at large: The costimulatory receptor OX40 (CD134) was targeted by ivuxolimab, a fully human IgG2 agonistic monoclonal antibody. Intravenous ivuxolimab was administered to patients every 2 weeks at six dose levels: 0.01, 0.1, 0.3, 1.5, 3 and 10 mg/kg. Among the roughly 50 dose-escalation patients, some 20 had hepatocellular carcinoma, roughly 15 melanoma, 9 renal cell carcinoma and 9 head and neck cancer. In the dose-escalation cohort, more than 75% of patients were male, and the mean age was around 60 years, with a range of about 20 to 79. Prior anti-PD-1, anti-PD-L1 or anti-CTLA-4 therapy was permitted, and 40% of dose-escalation patients had received checkpoint inhibitors. Partial responses were achieved by three dose-escalation patients, of whom one had hepatocellular carcinoma and two had cutaneous melanoma. The point of sequencing TCRbeta in the periphery was to test whether ivuxolimab changed TCR sequence diversity and drove clonal T-cell expansion. The monotherapy dose-escalation portion (N = 52 patients) of the phase I ivuxolimab trial is reported in the paper.

Study-wide findings and limitations: After ivuxolimab, CD8+ T cells had more expanded clones than CD4+ T cells on average. At doses of 0.1 to 3.0 mg/kg, clonal expansion of both CD4+ and CD8+ blood T cells was observed from baseline to week 6. Partial responders in the 0.1-3.0 mg/kg groups had among the lowest normalized peripheral clonal expansion, especially among CD8+ T cells. Low levels of normalized T-cell clonal expansion were also seen in some patients who did not respond. Antigen specificity was not determined for the clonally expanded peripheral T cells.

To sequence the TCRbeta CDR3 region, genomic DNA was isolated from the sorted cells. The immunoSEQ Assay was used for sequencing of TCRbeta CDR3 regions. TCRdb limited this immuneACCESS table to in-frame rearrangements with V and J called. A share of clones is missing; checked studies link under half to unresolved V genes, and the rest is unexplained. Counted in this sample were 48,000 or so clones; approximately 86% of them appeared once. Over 1.5% of the sample is taken by the ten largest. The sample in question was CD4+ or CD8+ T cells sorted from blood, obtained in a trial of the OX40 agonist ivuxolimab. The sequence joins TRBV2 to TRBJ2-7; the D call is tentative, TRBD1 or TRBD2, as each matches 5 bases. The receptor was isolated from an adult with an advanced solid tumor such as melanoma, head and neck, liver or kidney cancer. The CDR3 here reads CASGGSGYEQYF. The DNA reads TGTGCCAGCGGGGGTTCTGGGTACGAGCAGTACTTC. This CDR3, with the reference TRBV2 and TRBJ2-7 proteins standing in past its ends, gives the full variable domain EPEVTQTPSHQVTQMGQEVILRCVPISNHLYFYWYRQILGQKVEFLVSFYNNEISEKSEIFDDQFSVERPDGSNFTLKIRSTKLEDSAMYFCASGGSGYEQYFGPGTRLTVT.